This T cell receptor beta chain emerged from a study of cytomegalovirus exposure and HLA in healthy donors. Study-wide results and limits: The finding came from a later analysis; first-cohort TCR clusters tended to co-occur in the roughly 120 validation repertoires.

The CDR3 spans 16 residues. V was clipped by 4 bases and J by 0 bases; unmatched bases: 6. Per the germline V gene, CDR1 is MNHNS and CDR2 is SASEGT. Separation from the approximately 720-subject first cohort characterized the roughly 120-subject validation cohort, to which the donors belonged. Data came from immunoSEQ multiplex PCR; TCRdb stores just in-frame clones and leaves some out. The table records 78,000 or so clones, around 94% of them present only once. In the case of this clone: Its target is unknown.

J is TRBJ2-1 and V is TRBV6-1, with 7 positions matching TRBD1. The sequenced sample consisted of PBMCs. The source is a woman aged 18-30 years in good health and CMV-seropositive. The CDR3 spells CASSGFGDSSYNEQFF. In DNA form, the CDR3 reads TGTGCCAGCAGTGGTTTCGGGGACAGCTCCTACAATGAGCAGTTCTTC.